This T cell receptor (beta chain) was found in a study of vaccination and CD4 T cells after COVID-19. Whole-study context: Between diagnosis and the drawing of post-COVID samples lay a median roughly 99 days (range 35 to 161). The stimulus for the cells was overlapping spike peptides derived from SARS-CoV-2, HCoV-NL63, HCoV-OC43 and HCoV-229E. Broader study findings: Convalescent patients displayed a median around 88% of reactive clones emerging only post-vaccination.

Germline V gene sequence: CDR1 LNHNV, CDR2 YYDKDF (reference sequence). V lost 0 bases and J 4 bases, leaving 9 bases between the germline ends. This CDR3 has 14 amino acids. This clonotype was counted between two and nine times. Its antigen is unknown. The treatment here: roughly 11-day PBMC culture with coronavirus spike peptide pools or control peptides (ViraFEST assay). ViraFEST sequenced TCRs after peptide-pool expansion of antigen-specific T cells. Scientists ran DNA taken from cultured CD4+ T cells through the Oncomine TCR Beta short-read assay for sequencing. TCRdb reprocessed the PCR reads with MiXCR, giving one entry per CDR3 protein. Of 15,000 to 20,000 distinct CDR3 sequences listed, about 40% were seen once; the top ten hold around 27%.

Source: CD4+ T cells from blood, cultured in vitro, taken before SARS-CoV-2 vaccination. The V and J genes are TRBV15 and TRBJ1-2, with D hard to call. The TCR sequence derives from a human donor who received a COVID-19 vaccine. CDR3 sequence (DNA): TGTGCCACCAGCAGAGATCGCCAGAGCTATGGCTACACCTTC. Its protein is CATSRDRQSYGYTF.